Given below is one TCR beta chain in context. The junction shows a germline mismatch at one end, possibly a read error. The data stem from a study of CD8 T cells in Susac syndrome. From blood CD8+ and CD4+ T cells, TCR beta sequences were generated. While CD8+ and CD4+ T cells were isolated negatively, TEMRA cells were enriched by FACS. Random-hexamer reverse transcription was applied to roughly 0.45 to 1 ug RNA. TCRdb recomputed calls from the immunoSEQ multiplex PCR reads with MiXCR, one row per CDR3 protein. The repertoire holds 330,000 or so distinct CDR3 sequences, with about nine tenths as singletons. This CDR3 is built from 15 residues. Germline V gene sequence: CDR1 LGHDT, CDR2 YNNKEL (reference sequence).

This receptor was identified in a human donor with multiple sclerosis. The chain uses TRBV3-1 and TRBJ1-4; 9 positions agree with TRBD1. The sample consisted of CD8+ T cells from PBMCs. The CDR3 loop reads CASSQGLTGGENLFF. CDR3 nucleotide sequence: TGTGCCAGCAGCCAAGGTTTGACAGGGGGAGAAAACCTGTTTTTT.